The 5 T cell receptor beta chains below were found in one sample sequenced in a study of molecular identifiers for immune sequencing clone quantification. MiXCR, run by TCRdb on the PCR reads, gives a single entry per CDR3 protein. The data show around 300,000 distinct CDR3 sequences, with about 22% seen just once and 0.74% held by the top ten. The sequenced material came from naive CD8+ T cells from blood, with Jurkat cell RNA spiked in. Subset meaning: FACS-sorted CD8+CD4-CCR7+CD45RA+ naive T cells. These receptors all stem from a human donor in good health. Some libraries in this study had Jurkat cell RNA spiked in.

The rearrangement uses TRBV11-2 and TRBJ2-3, with D maybe TRBD2 (5 bases). The CDR3 runs 17 residues. The germline gives CDR1 SGHAT, CDR2 FQNNGV. Deletions cut 2 bases from V and 0 bases from J, with 15 bases between. For the CDR3, the DNA is TGTGCCAGCAGCTTACGAAGGACGGGATCTAGCACAGATACGCAGTATTTT. Amino acid sequence: CASSLRRTGSSTDTQYF.

A remark on this clonotype: The junction shows a germline mismatch at one end, possibly a read error. The V gene is TRBV4-1, the J gene TRBJ2-7; D might be TRBD2 (6 bases). The germline CDR1 and CDR2 sequences are MGHRA and YSYEKL. This CDR3 has 14 amino acids. The CDR3, as DNA: TGCGCCCGCAGCCAAGTCGGGAGCTCCTACGAGCAGTACTTC. This sequence encodes CARSQVGSSYEQYF.

This clonotype was picked up many times. This rearrangement joins TRBV5-1 to TRBJ2-3; the D is unclear. Trimming took off 4 bases at V and 4 bases at J, with 7 bases between the two ends. Per germline, CDR1 SGHRS and CDR2 YFSETQ. The CDR3 is 12 residues long. The DNA for the CDR3 is TGCGCCAGCAGCCCCCCCTCAGATACGCAGTATTTT. The encoded protein is CASSPPSDTQYF.

Points on this clonotype: A much more abundant neighbour one base away suggests this may be a read error. This rearrangement joins TRBV5-3 to TRBJ2-4; tentatively, D is TRBD2 (5 bases). TRBV5-3 is flagged as an ORF with uncertain function. V lost 8 bases, J lost 9 bases, and 24 bases lay in between. The CDR3 is 15 residues long. The CDR3 region has the DNA TGTGCCAGCCGTGCCACGGGGTCCGCTGAGGGCATTCAGTACTTC. This encodes CASRATGSAEGIQYF.

In its sample, this clonotype was seen many times. The rearrangement uses TRBV4-3 and TRBJ1-1; tentatively, D is TRBD1 (6 bases). The CDR3 is made up of 14 amino acids. Germline V lookup: CDR1 LGHNA, CDR2 YSLEER. With 0 bases removed from V and 5 bases from J, the gap between germline ends came to 10 bases. CDR3 in DNA: TGCGCCAGCAGCCAAGATAGGGGGTGGACTGAAGCTTTCTTT. Its protein product is CASSQDRGWTEAFF.